This T cell receptor beta chain emerged from a study of identical twins. Study-wide points: Out-of-frame alpha sequences shared between twins exhibited an excess of low generation probability. There were fewer insertions in abundant cord blood beta clonotypes, but memory repertoires showed no such pattern.

Points on this clonotype: Its antigen is unknown.

Unique molecular identifiers were in the cDNA, with template-switch universal primer binding. TCRdb fed the 5' RACE reads into MiXCR, producing one record per CDR3 protein. The table includes 450,000 to 600,000 distinct CDR3 sequences, about 20% detected once. The CDR3 covers 14 residues. Germline CDR1 and CDR2: KGHSH and LQKENI. Trimming stripped 3 bases from V and 4 bases from J, with 12 bases between. These records were also assigned to another study, of yellow fever vaccine responses in identical twins. That publication notes: Twins' vaccine T cell responses were reported to seem partly convergent and partly personalized.

The sequence came from a woman aged 18-29 years in good health. The sequenced material came from CD4+ T cells sorted from blood. This sequence joins TRBV18 and TRBJ1-2, with a weak D call TRBD1 (6 bases). The CDR3 sequence is CASSPPYRAYGYTF. The CDR3, as DNA: TGTGCCAGCTCACCCCCTTACAGGGCCTATGGCTACACCTTC.